This T cell receptor (beta chain) derives from a study of beta chain features in type 1 diabetes. Whole-study findings and limits: Among all four CD4+ subsets, Type 1 diabetes patients had TCRB CDR3s that were moderately but significantly shorter.

The entirety of the isolated RNA underwent reverse transcription, so expressed TCRB transcripts were sequenced. Measured with immunoSEQ multiplex PCR; TCRdb has only the in-frame clones, and not every one. The repertoire holds 150,000 or so clones, with around a tenth as singletons. As for this clone: Its antigen is undetermined.

Germline V gene sequence: CDR1 MDHEN, CDR2 SYDVKM. This CDR3 is built from 16 residues. The trim removed 3 bases at V and 11 bases at J, leaving 16 bases unmatched. The sequence derives from a woman aged 40 to 50 in good health. What was sequenced was central memory CD4+ T cells from blood. This sequence joins TRBV28 and TRBJ1-1; 9 bases line up with TRBD1. DNA for the CDR3: TGTGCCAGCAGTTTCCCGGGACAGGGACCTTTAGGGGTGGCTTTCTTT. As protein: CASSFPGQGPLGVAFF.